Presented here are 15 T cell receptor beta chains from one specimen sequenced in a study of blood T cell repertoires in COVID-19. Only in-frame clones appear in the TCRdb table, and some are missing; sequencing was by immunoSEQ multiplex PCR. The sample holds around 150,000 clones, about 80% seen once. The sample was peripheral blood. The receptors shown here come from a woman older than 75 with acute or convalescent COVID-19.

This clone was seen more than once but under ten times. The rearrangement joins TRBV18 to TRBJ2-3, with TRBD1 matching 8 bases. J was trimmed by 3 bases and V by 5 bases; bases with no gene match: 10. The CDR3 totals 16 residues. Germline V CDR1 and CDR2: KGHSH, LQKENI. The CDR3 loop is CASSSSGDRTTDTQYF. The CDR3 DNA follows: TGTGCCAGCTCATCAAGTGGGGACAGGACGACAGATACGCAGTATTTT.

The genes are TRBV5-4 and TRBJ2-4; 10 bases agree with TRBD2. The CDR3 totals 15 residues. Germline V gene sequence: CDR1 SGHNT, CDR2 YYREEE (reference sequence). With 2 bases clipped from V and 6 bases from J, the junction kept 5 bases outside the gene matches. CDR3 amino acids: CASSFYQRGGNIQYF. The CDR3 region has the DNA TGTGCCAGCAGCTTTTACCAGCGGGGGGGAAACATTCAGTACTTC.

This clone has more than one count but fewer than ten. This chain connects TRBV7-2 to TRBJ1-1; D is ambiguous. Trimming cost V 1 base and J 0 bases, with 6 bases left between them. The CDR3 extends over 14 amino acids. Germline V CDR1 and CDR2: SGHTA, FQGNSA. The CDR3 DNA sequence: TGTGCCAGCAGCTTAGACACAATGAACACTGAAGCTTTCTTT. Amino acid sequence: CASSLDTMNTEAFF.

The V call is TRBV2, the J call TRBJ1-4; D possibly corresponds to TRBD1 (5 bases). The CDR3 loop spans 13 amino acids. Looked up from germline, CDR1 is SNHLY and CDR2 is FYNNEI. V was trimmed by 8 bases and J by 7 bases, leaving 14 bases between them. The CDR3 loop reads CASGGENGEKLFF. DNA for the CDR3: TGTGCCAGCGGAGGGGAGAACGGTGAAAAACTGTTTTTT.

The CDR3 is CASSYSFSRGRETQYF. The CDR3 region has the DNA TGTGCCAGCAGTTACAGTTTTTCCAGGGGGCGAGAGACCCAGTACTTC. The chain combines TRBV6-5 with TRBJ2-5, with 8 bases aligning to TRBD1. The junction had 9 bases not matched to a gene; V was cut back by 2 bases and J by 4 bases. The CDR3 contains 16 residues. Germline assignment: CDR1 MNHEY and CDR2 SVGAGI.

The chain combines TRBV28 with TRBJ1-6; TRBD1 is a possible D gene (5 bases). Germline CDR1 reads MDHEN; CDR2 reads SYDVKM. Trimming pared 3 bases from V and 13 bases from J, leaving 7 bases between. This CDR3 region has 11 residues. The DNA for the CDR3 is TGTGCCAGCAGTTTTCGGGGGCCCCTCCACTTT. The encoded protein is CASSFRGPLHF.

The rearrangement joins TRBV7-8 to TRBJ2-1; tentatively, D is TRBD2 (5 bases). CDR3 length: 16 residues. Germline V gives CDR1 SGHVS, CDR2 FQNEAQ. Trimming removed 7 bases from V and 8 bases from J, with 24 bases in between. CDR3 DNA: TGTGCCAGCACCCCCTTTGCGGGTAGAACATCACATGAGCAGTTCTTC. It translates to CASTPFAGRTSHEQFF.

The sample holds one count of this clone. The V gene is TRBV20-1, the J gene TRBJ2-3; a weak D match, TRBD2 (6 bases). The germline gives CDR1 DFQATT, CDR2 SNEGSKA (reference sequence). The CDR3 sequence is 13 residues long. V dropped 3 bases and J dropped 3 bases, with 10 bases sitting between them. The CDR3 sequence is CSASRRETDTQYF. The CDR3 DNA is TGCAGTGCTAGTCGGCGGGAAACAGATACGCAGTATTTT.

This clone was seen once. The chain combines TRBV21-1 with TRBJ2-1; the table names TRBD2, a call not compared with the DNA. TRBV21-1 is recorded as a pseudogene. The CDR3 loop spans 15 amino acids. The CDR3 here is CASSRAGTSNNEQFF. In nucleotides, the CDR3 is TGTGCCAGCAGCAGAGCCGGGACTAGCAACAATGAGCAGTTCTTC.

The rearrangement uses TRBV5-4 and TRBJ2-1; 8 bases agree with TRBD2. The germline gives CDR1 SGHNT, CDR2 YYREEE (reference sequence). V lost 0 bases to trimming and J lost 6 bases; unmatched junction nucleotides: 5. This CDR3 is built from 15 residues. CDR3 amino acids: CASSLDGGRFNEQFF. The CDR3 DNA is TGTGCCAGCAGCTTGGATGGCGGGAGGTTCAATGAGCAGTTCTTC.

The chain couples TRBV5-6 to TRBJ1-5; the D gene is possibly TRBD1 (5 bases). Germline V gene data show CDR1 as SGHDT and CDR2 as YYEEEE. Trimming left V 4 bases short and J 7 bases short, with 24 bases between. This CDR3 has 17 residues. In DNA form, the CDR3 reads TGTGCCAGCAGCCAAATGAAGACAGTCCCCAACGTACAGCCCCAGCATTTT. Translation gives CASSQMKTVPNVQPQHF.

The rearrangement links TRBV27 to TRBJ1-2, with 9 bases fitting TRBD1. The germline V gene has CDR1 MNHEY and CDR2 SMNVEV (reference sequence). The CDR3 is made up of 12 amino acids. V lost 6 bases, J lost 7 bases, and 3 bases stayed unmatched. The CDR3 loop reads CASRVTGGGYTF. CDR3 in DNA: TGTGCCAGCAGGGTGACAGGGGGTGGCTACACCTTC.

The J gene is TRBJ2-3, the V gene TRBV9; 15 bases are shared with TRBD2. The ends lost 4 bases at V and 6 bases at J; junction bases unmatched: 12. The CDR3 has 18 residues. Germline V gene data show CDR1 as SGDLS and CDR2 as YYNGEE. CDR3 in amino acids: CASSPHHGTSGGRDTQYF. As DNA, the CDR3 is TGTGCCAGCAGCCCACACCACGGGACTAGCGGGGGGAGGGATACGCAGTATTTT. Filled out from reference TRBV9 and TRBJ2-3, the complete variable domain reads DSGVTQTPKHLITATGQRVTLRCSPRSGDLSVYWYQQSLDQGLQFLIQYYNGEERAKGNILERFSAQQFPDLHSELNLSSLELGDSALYFCASSPHHGTSGGRDTQYFGPGTRLTVL.

This clone came up a few times. This chain links TRBV18 with TRBJ1-1, with 9 bases aligning to TRBD1. With 6 bases clipped from V and 1 base from J, the junction kept 6 bases outside the gene matches. The CDR3 runs 15 residues. Germline loops: CDR1 KGHSH, CDR2 LQKENI. In DNA form, the CDR3 reads TGTGCCAGCTCCCAACTGGGACAGGGGAACACTGAAGCTTTCTTT. Residues: CASSQLGQGNTEAFF.

The rearrangement joins TRBV7-9 to TRBJ1-2; 8 nucleotides line up with TRBD1. Per germline, CDR1 SEHNR and CDR2 FQNEAQ (reference sequence). This CDR3 has 13 residues. The V gene end was trimmed by 2 bases and the J gene end by 5 bases; junction bases not matched to a gene: 1. The CDR3 here is CASSLRQGYGYTF. In DNA form, the CDR3 reads TGTGCCAGCAGCTTACGACAGGGGTATGGCTACACCTTC.